The T cell receptor beta chain described here comes from a study of shared clonotypes between healthy human individuals. The donor population consisted of healthy HIV-negative adults with no recent acute infections or vaccinations. V lost 2 bases and J lost 5; bases outside the gene matches: 8. Germline V CDR1 and CDR2: LNHDA, SQIVND (reference sequence). The CDR3 runs 16 residues. Clones were read by immunoSEQ multiplex PCR, and TCRdb kept only the in-frame ones, dropping some. The repertoire holds more than 2,000,000 clones, with around nine tenths as singletons. This receptor was obtained from a man aged 18-30 years in good health. The sequencing input was naive CD4+ T cells sorted from blood. As to subset: CD45RA+ positively selected. J is TRBJ2-2 and V is TRBV19; 7 bases map to TRBD1. The CDR3 DNA reads TGTGCCAGTAGTATATTGAGGGGACAGAAGACCGGGGAGCTGTTTTTT. It yields the protein CASSILRGQKTGELFF.